What follows is one T cell receptor beta chain and its context. What it binds is not known. Amplification used 60 Vbeta primers and 13 Jbeta primers. Profiled with immunoSEQ multiplex PCR; TCRdb holds only in-frame clones, not every one. The data show about 110,000 clones, about four fifths seen once. This record comes from a study of cytomegalovirus exposure and HLA in healthy donors. Study as a whole: Among the approximately 410 genotyped donors, approximately 80% were placed in the Caucasian-associated ancestry cluster.

Points from the study as a whole: Immune exposure data for these donors was limited to CMV serostatus.

The CDR3 is 11 amino acids. Trimming pared 6 bases from V and 6 bases from J, leaving 8 bases between. Germline V gives CDR1 MNHNY, CDR2 SVGAGI (reference sequence). Sequencing was carried out using PBMCs. The TCR sequence derives from a young man in good health and CMV-seropositive. V and J are TRBV6-6 and TRBJ1-1; D remains ambiguous. Written as DNA, the CDR3 is TGTGCCAGCAGAGAGTATGCTGAAGCTTTCTTT. This encodes CASREYAEAFF.